The entry that follows covers one T cell receptor beta chain sequence. The sample comes from a study of blood T cell repertoires in COVID-19. The overall study: Sites in the United States, Italy and Spain provided acute and convalescent COVID-19 samples. T cells, B-cell-depleted T cells, or PBMCs supplied cDNA or gDNA.

In the source study's methods: The assay estimated nucleated cells by amplifying reference gene primers. Sequencing was performed with immunoSEQ multiplex PCR; in TCRdb, only in-frame clones are kept and a portion is missing. That table is the source of V, J and clone size, and D and trimming were worked out from the DNA. The sample shows around 300,000 clones, approximately 87% of them seen only once. Germline CDR1 and CDR2: KGHSH and LQKENI. Trimming took 6 bases from V and 6 from J, leaving 18 bases between them. This CDR3 has 15 amino acids. The TCR was taken from a woman aged 45-60 years with active or convalescent COVID-19. V is TRBV18 and J is TRBJ1-5, with a weak D call TRBD1 (5 bases). The sample consisted of peripheral blood. CDR3 region: CASSGGFGTPQPQHF. In DNA form, the CDR3 reads TGTGCCAGCTCGGGAGGATTCGGGACTCCTCAGCCCCAGCATTTT.